One and the same sample provided the 4 T cell receptor beta chains below, sequenced in a study of shared clonotypes between healthy human individuals. Libraries were prepared by immunoSEQ multiplex PCR; TCRdb keeps only in-frame clonotypes and omits some of them. The sample lists about 1.1 million clones, about 84% seen once, with approximately 0.5% in the top ten. Sequencing input: memory CD4+ T cells from PBMCs. The sample's subset: CD45RA-negative fraction. The receptors stem from a man younger than 30 in good health. Some clones in this sample may be carry-over from other donors' samples.

This clone was seen many times. V and J are TRBV6-5 and TRBJ1-1, with a tentative D call TRBD1 (5 bases). Deletions cut 11 bases from V and 0 bases from J, with 16 bases between. This CDR3 spans 14 amino acids. Germline CDR1 and CDR2: MNHEY and SVGAGI. The chain's CDR3 is CAFPRARVNTEAFF. CDR3 sequence (DNA): TGTGCCTTTCCGAGGGCCAGGGTGAACACTGAAGCTTTCTTT.

The chain has TRBV25-1 and TRBJ2-7; tentative D call: TRBD2 (5 bases). With 2 bases removed from V and 2 bases from J, the gap between germline ends came to 10 bases. Germline CDR1 MGHDK, CDR2 SYGVNS. CDR3 size: 14 residues. The chain's CDR3 is CASSELGVAYEQYF. Here the CDR3 DNA reads TGTGCCAGCAGTGAACTGGGAGTCGCCTACGAGCAGTACTTC.

V is TRBV6-1 and J is TRBJ1-5; 8 bases are shared with TRBD1. Trimming at V came to 3 bases and at J to 4 bases, leaving 5 bases not matched to a gene. CDR3 length: 15 residues. Germline CDR1 MNHNS, CDR2 SASEGT. The CDR3 spells CASSDAGGRNQPQHF. The CDR3 nucleotides read TGTGCCAGCAGTGACGCAGGGGGCCGAAATCAGCCCCAGCATTTT.

About this clone itself: The junction departs from the called germline gene at one end, perhaps through a read error. The chain employs TRBV5-1 and TRBJ2-3; the D is unclear. Germline V gene sequence: CDR1 SGHRS, CDR2 YFSETQ. The CDR3 extends over 11 amino acids. The CDR3 DNA sequence: TGCGCCAGCACGGGCACGGATACGCAGTATTTT. It specifies CASTGTDTQYF.